These 12 T cell receptor beta chains originate from one sample sequenced in a study of OX40 agonist ivuxolimab in advanced cancers. TCRdb's table, derived via immunoSEQ multiplex PCR, lists solely in-frame clones and lacks some. The sample has 55,000 to 70,000 clones, 75% to 85% seen once. This specimen was CD4+ or CD8+ T cells sorted from blood, taken in a trial of the OX40 agonist ivuxolimab. The receptors originated from an adult with an advanced solid tumor such as melanoma, head and neck, liver or kidney cancer.

The chain has TRBV5-5 and TRBJ2-7, with D perhaps TRBD2 (5 bases). The CDR3 extends over 16 amino acids. From germline, CDR1 is SGHKS and CDR2 YYEKEE (reference sequence). V lost 4 bases and J lost 2, with 19 bases in between. The DNA for the CDR3 is TGTGCCAGCAGCGCGGGCTGGGCATTTCCAACCTACGAGCAGTACTTC. Its protein product is CASSAGWAFPTYEQYF.

The chain joins TRBV6-6 to TRBJ2-2, with D possibly TRBD2 on 5 matching bases. The CDR3 sequence is 15 residues long. V was trimmed by 4 bases and J by 2 bases, leaving 11 bases between them. The germline V gene encodes CDR1 MNHNY and CDR2 SVGAGI (reference sequence). CDR3 DNA: TGTGCCAGCAGTTTACCCGCGGGTAACACCGGGGAGCTGTTTTTT. It is translated as CASSLPAGNTGELFF.

The chain has TRBV28 and TRBJ2-7; 11 nucleotides match TRBD2. Germline CDR1 is MDHEN and CDR2 is SYDVKM. The CDR3 has 14 residues. The V and J ends lost 8 bases and 2 bases, in that order; junction bases with no gene match: 5. The CDR3 protein is CASSTSGGAYEQYF. In DNA form, the CDR3 reads TGTGCCAGCTCAACTAGCGGGGGAGCCTACGAGCAGTACTTC.

The chain has TRBV7-2 and TRBJ1-1; D unclear. V was trimmed by 4 bases and J by 4 bases, leaving 19 bases between them. CDR1 SGHTA and CDR2 FQGNSA come from the germline V gene. The CDR3 runs to 16 residues. The CDR3 DNA reads as TGTGCCAGCAGCTCCCGAATCTGGGGAATCGGCACTGAAGCTTTCTTT. This gives the protein CASSSRIWGIGTEAFF.

This sequence joins TRBV5-1 and TRBJ2-1; D unresolved. This CDR3 comprises 13 residues. V was cut by 1 base and J by 2 bases, with 4 bases left in between. Germline values: CDR1 SGHRS, CDR2 YFSETQ. CDR3 sequence (DNA): TGCGCCAGCAGCTTGAATGCCTACAATGAGCAGTTCTTC. Translated: CASSLNAYNEQFF.

This clone was seen only a few times. This chain connects TRBV2 to TRBJ1-1, with a possible D match to TRBD1 (5 bases). This CDR3 is built from 12 residues. V was cut by 0 bases and J by 8 bases, with 7 bases left in between. Germline CDR1 is SNHLY and CDR2 is FYNNEI. This CDR3 is CASSEASGEAFF. Here the CDR3 DNA reads TGTGCCAGCAGTGAAGCGTCAGGGGAAGCTTTCTTT.

The chain employs TRBV5-5 and TRBJ1-1, with D perhaps matching TRBD1 (5 bases). CDR1 is SGHKS, CDR2 YYEKEE, per germline (reference sequence). Deletions cut 0 bases from V and 9 bases from J, with 15 bases between. CDR3 size: 14 residues. The CDR3 here is CASSLEGRVEKAFF. CDR3 in DNA: TGTGCCAGCAGCTTGGAGGGACGCGTCGAGAAAGCTTTCTTT.

The rearrangement joins TRBV19 to TRBJ1-1; 8 positions agree with TRBD1. J gave up 5 bases and V 1 base, and 6 bases lay outside the gene matches. This CDR3 is 15 amino acids long. Per the germline V gene, CDR1 is LNHDA and CDR2 is SQIVND (reference sequence). CDR3 in DNA: TGTGCCAGTAGTATAGTTAACAGGGGGAGTACTGAAGCTTTCTTT. Amino acids: CASSIVNRGSTEAFF.

The chain uses TRBV5-4 and TRBJ2-7; 11 bases are shared with TRBD1. This CDR3 is built from 16 residues. V lost 1 base, J lost 5 bases, and 8 bases stayed unmatched. Looked up from germline, CDR1 is SGHNT and CDR2 is YYREEE (reference sequence). CDR3 region: CASSLPAGQGADEQYF. The CDR3 DNA reads as TGTGCCAGCAGCTTGCCCGCCGGACAGGGGGCCGACGAGCAGTACTTC.

This clone was seen only a few times. V is TRBV5-4 and J is TRBJ2-3; D might be TRBD2 (7 bases). CDR3 length equals 16 residues. Germline V gives CDR1 SGHNT, CDR2 YYREEE (reference sequence). The V gene lost 0 bases and the J gene lost 0 bases, with 11 bases spanning the gap. CDR3 residues: CASSLAGGHSTDTQYF. DNA of the CDR3: TGTGCCAGCAGCTTGGCCGGGGGGCATAGCACAGATACGCAGTATTTT.

This clone occurred a few times. This chain connects TRBV29-1 to TRBJ1-1; D call uncertain. The length of the CDR3 is 11 residues. Trimming took off 7 bases at V and 4 bases at J, with 10 bases between the two ends. Germline loops: CDR1 SQVTM, CDR2 ANQGSEA. For the CDR3, the DNA is TGCAGCGCTGGGTCCGGCACTGAAGCTTTCTTT. This encodes CSAGSGTEAFF. The variable domain in full, with the rest retrieved from reference TRBV29-1 and TRBJ1-1, is SAVISQKPSRDICQRGTSLTIQCQVDSQVTMMFWYRQQPGQSLTLIATANQGSEATYESGFVIDKFPISRPNLTFSTLTVSNMSPEDSSIYLCSAGSGTEAFFGQGTRLTVV.

V and J are TRBV7-9 and TRBJ2-5; 8 bases align to TRBD1. Germline values: CDR1 SEHNR, CDR2 FQNEAQ (reference sequence). This CDR3 has 15 amino acids. The ends lost 5 bases at V and 5 bases at J; junction bases unmatched: 10. CDR3 in DNA: TGTGCCAGCAGCCGCGGGACAGGCGATAGGGAGACCCAGTACTTC. It specifies CASSRGTGDRETQYF.